Shown below are 19 T cell receptor beta chains from a single sample sequenced in a study of beta chain features in type 1 diabetes. TCRB transcripts that were expressed got sequenced, as all of the isolated RNA had been reverse transcribed. The data were produced by immunoSEQ multiplex PCR, yet TCRdb's version contains in-frame clones alone and is incomplete. This table has 810,000 or so clones, 15% to 20% appearing once. What was sequenced was naive CD4+ T cells from blood. Receptor source: a woman aged 18-29 years in good health.

V and J are TRBV27 and TRBJ2-7, with 7 positions matching TRBD2. V was clipped by 2 bases and J by 1 base; unmatched bases: 5. This CDR3 contains 15 residues. CDR1 and CDR2 from the germline V gene are MNHEY and SMNVEV (reference sequence). This chain's CDR3 is CASSLGGSMSYEQYF. In DNA, the CDR3 is TGTGCCAGCAGTTTAGGCGGGAGTATGTCCTACGAGCAGTACTTC.

This clone was counted a few times. The chain uses TRBV4-3 and TRBJ1-1; D ambiguous. Deletions cut 0 bases from V and 9 bases from J, with 5 bases between. Germline V gene sequence: CDR1 LGHNA, CDR2 YSLEER. The CDR3 extends over 11 amino acids. The CDR3 nucleotides read TGCGCCAGCAGCCAAGAGGGTCAAGCTTTCTTT. Residues: CASSQEGQAFF.

The V gene is TRBV11-2, the J gene TRBJ1-1; D is unclear. The CDR3 is 13 residues long. Germline CDR1 and CDR2: SGHAT and FQNNGV. The V end was cut by 5 bases, the J end by 2 bases, with 9 bases between. The CDR3 DNA sequence: TGTGCCAGCAGCACCAACCTCAACACTGAAGCTTTCTTT. Translated: CASSTNLNTEAFF.

This clone was seen more than once but under ten times. The chain is built from TRBV25-1 and TRBJ2-3; D is uncertain. The germline V gene has CDR1 MGHDK and CDR2 SYGVNS. The CDR3 spans 18 residues. V gave up 1 base and J gave up 0 bases, with 17 bases separating them. CDR3 protein: CASSEFSGASPSTDTQYF. Here the CDR3 DNA reads TGTGCCAGCAGTGAATTCTCCGGCGCGTCTCCTAGCACAGATACGCAGTATTTT.

This rearrangement joins TRBV2 to TRBJ2-3; D is ambiguous. Looked up from germline, CDR1 is SNHLY and CDR2 is FYNNEI. V was pared by 5 bases and J by 5 bases, with 8 bases between. The CDR3 has 12 residues. The CDR3 region has the DNA TGTGCCAGCAGTTATATCCTAGATACGCAGTATTTT. It translates to CASSYILDTQYF.

A note on this clone: Other DNA sequences of this sample code for an identical CDR3. The V call is TRBV5-6, the J call TRBJ1-2, with unresolved D. This CDR3 region has 12 residues. Per the germline V gene, CDR1 is SGHDT and CDR2 is YYEEEE. V lost 1 base, J lost 5 bases, and 6 bases lay in between. The CDR3 spells CASSLREYGYTF. Written as DNA, the CDR3 is TGTGCCAGCAGCTTGAGGGAGTATGGCTACACCTTC.

The V call is TRBV5-6, the J call TRBJ1-2; D not resolved. This CDR3 comprises 15 residues. Germline lookup yields CDR1 SGHDT and CDR2 YYEEEE. V was shortened by 1 base and J by 7 bases, with 17 bases between the two germline ends. The chain's CDR3 is CASSLSITGLGGYTF. CDR3 nucleotides: TGTGCCAGCAGCTTGTCGATCACGGGTTTGGGTGGCTACACCTTC.

The CDR3 DNA follows: TGTGCCAGCAGTCCCGTCGCGGGGGTACTCTACAATGAGCAGTTCTTC. Protein: CASSPVAGVLYNEQFF. This chain connects TRBV28 to TRBJ2-1; TRBD2 aligns across 7 bases. V lost 5 bases to trimming and J lost 3 bases; unmatched junction nucleotides: 10. Per the germline V gene, CDR1 is MDHEN and CDR2 is SYDVKM. There are 16 residues in the CDR3.

There are a few counts of this clone. The chain recombines TRBV7-3 with TRBJ1-2; TRBD1 agrees at 7 bases. The germline CDR1 and CDR2 sequences are SGHTA and FQGTGA. The CDR3 contains 14 residues. V lost 4 bases to trimming and J lost 14 bases; unmatched junction nucleotides: 16. In DNA, the CDR3 is TGTGCCAGCAGCTCCGGGGGACAGTGGGCTCGGGTAACCTTC. It translates to CASSSGGQWARVTF.

This chain links TRBV18 with TRBJ2-1; TRBD2 matches at 8 bases. There are 17 residues in the CDR3. CDR1 KGHSH and CDR2 LQKENI come from the germline V gene. V gave up 4 bases and J gave up 4 bases; unmatched junction bases: 12. The CDR3 protein is CASSQNAAGAEYNEQFF. In DNA form, the CDR3 reads TGTGCCAGCTCACAAAACGCAGCGGGAGCAGAATACAATGAGCAGTTCTTC.

The chain has TRBV19 and TRBJ1-1; D is uncertain. Per germline, CDR1 LNHDA and CDR2 SQIVND (reference sequence). The CDR3 runs 13 residues. V gave up 6 bases and J gave up 2 bases, with 10 bases separating them. This CDR3 is CASSLAANTEAFF. The CDR3 DNA sequence: TGTGCCAGTAGCCTCGCGGCCAACACTGAAGCTTTCTTT.

On this clone itself: The sample contains more than one DNA sequence encoding this CDR3. The chain joins TRBV7-3 to TRBJ2-3, with 10 bases that match TRBD2. The CDR3 length is 15 residues. CDR1 is SGHTA, CDR2 FQGTGA, per germline. V lost 4 bases, J lost 1 base, and 2 bases stayed unmatched. CDR3 in amino acids: CASSSGLAGTDTQYF. DNA for the CDR3: TGTGCCAGCAGCTCCGGACTAGCGGGCACAGATACGCAGTATTTT.

This clone was observed a few times. The V call is TRBV7-3, the J call TRBJ2-1, with 9 nucleotides matching TRBD2. Germline values: CDR1 SGHTA, CDR2 FQGTGA. The CDR3 spans 17 residues. Losses at the gene ends were 6 bases for V and 6 bases for J; bases not matched to a gene: 15. The CDR3 loop is CASSYRGRGTSRNEQFF. CDR3 sequence (DNA): TGTGCCAGCAGTTACAGGGGAAGGGGGACTAGCCGCAATGAGCAGTTCTTC.

The chain carries TRBV29-1 and TRBJ1-1; D unclear. The CDR3 runs to 14 residues. V dropped 0 bases and J dropped 11 bases, with 19 bases sitting between them. Per the germline V gene, CDR1 is SQVTM and CDR2 is ANQGSEA. CDR3: CSVEDWAKGLAAFF. In DNA form, the CDR3 reads TGCAGCGTTGAAGATTGGGCGAAGGGCTTGGCGGCTTTCTTT.

This clone was picked up a small number of times. V usage is TRBV19 and J usage is TRBJ2-7, with D possibly matching TRBD1 (6 bases). The CDR3 extends over 13 amino acids. Germline CDR1 and CDR2: LNHDA and SQIVND (reference sequence). V was cut by 5 bases and J by 4 bases, with 12 bases left in between. The CDR3 DNA sequence: TGTGCCAGTAGTCGGGACATCTTTTACGAGCAGTACTTC. This encodes CASSRDIFYEQYF.

The V and J genes are TRBV7-9 and TRBJ2-1; maybe TRBD1 (6 bases). The CDR3 length is 16 residues. The ends were cut back, 5 bases at V and 3 bases at J, with 17 bases in the middle. The germline gives CDR1 SEHNR, CDR2 FQNEAQ (reference sequence). This CDR3 reads CASSIRGGPLYNEQFF. The CDR3, as DNA: TGTGCCAGCAGCATTAGAGGGGGTCCCCTCTACAATGAGCAGTTCTTC.

The rearrangement links TRBV7-8 to TRBJ1-2; 9 bases line up with TRBD1. V was clipped by 5 bases and J by 6 bases; unmatched bases: 13. The CDR3 has 16 residues. Germline CDR1 and CDR2: SGHVS and FQNEAQ. CDR3 DNA: TGTGCCAGCAGCACCGCTCTGACAGGGGGTACGGATGGCTACACCTTC. It specifies CASSTALTGGTDGYTF.

This clone was recorded a few times. The rearrangement links TRBV7-3 to TRBJ1-2, with D perhaps TRBD1 (5 bases). Trimming left V 0 bases short and J 8 bases short, with 10 bases between. Germline CDR1 SGHTA, CDR2 FQGTGA. The CDR3 covers 13 residues. Here the CDR3 reads CASSLTREEGYTF. The DNA for the CDR3 is TGTGCCAGCAGCTTAACCAGGGAGGAAGGCTACACCTTC. Full variable domain (rest looked up from reference TRBV7-3 and TRBJ1-2): GAGVSQTPSNKVTEKGKYVELRCDPISGHTALYWYRQSLGQGPEFLIYFQGTGAADDSGLPNDRFFAVRPEGSVSTLKIQRTERGDSAVYLCASSLTREEGYTFGSGTRLTVV.

The rearrangement links TRBV5-1 to TRBJ2-2, with 7 bases identical to TRBD1. Germline CDR1 and CDR2: SGHRS and YFSETQ. CDR3 length equals 17 residues. The V gene end was trimmed by 6 bases and the J gene end by 0 bases; junction bases not matched to a gene: 11. The DNA for the CDR3 is TGCGCCAGCAATCGAAAATCGGGACAGACGAACACCGGGGAGCTGTTTTTT. Translating gives CASNRKSGQTNTGELFF.